These 20 T cell receptor beta chains originate from one sample sequenced in a study of cytomegalovirus exposure and HLA in healthy donors. Both 60 Vbeta primers and 13 Jbeta primers went into the PCR. Libraries were prepared by immunoSEQ multiplex PCR; TCRdb keeps only in-frame clonotypes and omits some of them. The sample records 110,000 to 150,000 clones, about 10% being singletons. The sample comprised PBMCs. Every receptor here comes from a man between 45 and 60 years old in good health and CMV-seronegative.

This clone has a handful of counts. The V gene is TRBV2, the J gene TRBJ1-1, with TRBD1 matching 7 bases. Trimming at V came to 5 bases and at J to 2 bases, leaving 14 bases not matched to a gene. The CDR3 covers 17 residues. Germline loops: CDR1 SNHLY, CDR2 FYNNEI. CDR3 protein: CASSIQGTDFDNTEAFF. In nucleotides, the CDR3 is TGTGCCAGCAGTATCCAGGGGACAGATTTTGATAACACTGAAGCTTTCTTT.

The V and J genes are TRBV6-1 and TRBJ1-1; TRBD1 aligns across 8 bases. Germline V lookup: CDR1 MNHNS, CDR2 SASEGT. Trimming took 8 bases from V and 6 from J; bases not matched to a gene: 8. The CDR3 is 13 amino acids. For the CDR3, the DNA is TGTGCCAGCTGCAGGGGGCGAGTCGCTGAAGCTTTCTTT. Translated: CASCRGRVAEAFF.

The chain links TRBV9 to TRBJ2-2; 12 bases match TRBD2. V gave up 3 bases and J gave up 5 bases; unmatched junction bases: 5. The CDR3 covers 16 residues. Germline V gene lookup returns CDR1 SGDLS and CDR2 YYNGEE. CDR3 DNA: TGTGCCAGCAGCGGGCTCGGGACTAGCGGGACCGGGGAGCTGTTTTTT. Protein product: CASSGLGTSGTGELFF.

The V call is TRBV6-4, the J call TRBJ1-1, with 10 bases matching TRBD1. The CDR3 is made up of 13 amino acids. The J segment lost 6 bases and the V segment lost 4 bases, leaving 2 bases of the junction unmatched. Germline V gene sequence: CDR1 MRHNA, CDR2 SNTAGT. CDR3 protein: CASSATGGSEAFF. The CDR3 DNA reads as TGTGCCAGCAGTGCGACAGGGGGCTCTGAAGCTTTCTTT.

This clone appeared a few times. J is TRBJ2-5 and V is TRBV30; weak D call: TRBD2 (7 bases). The CDR3 covers 13 residues. The V and J ends lost 6 bases and 5 bases respectively, with 16 bases between them. CDR1 GTSNPN and CDR2 SVGIG come from the germline V gene (reference sequence). CDR3 residues: CACRGGFRETQYF. The CDR3 nucleotides are TGTGCCTGTAGGGGGGGGTTCAGGGAGACCCAGTACTTC. The entire variable domain, with the rest obtained from reference TRBV30 and TRBJ2-5, is as follows: SQTIHQWPATLVQPVGSPLSLECTVEGTSNPNLYWYRQAAGRGLQLLFYSVGIGQISSEVPQNLSASRPQDRQFILSSKKLLLSDSGFYLCACRGGFRETQYFGPGTRLLVL.

The rearrangement links TRBV5-4 to TRBJ2-5; TRBD1 is a possible D gene (5 bases). Between the trimmed V and J ends, which lost 7 bases and 2 bases, there was a span of 12 bases. In germline, CDR1 is SGHNT, CDR2 YYREEE (reference sequence). This CDR3 has 13 residues. The CDR3 coding sequence is TGTGCCAGCTCCAGGGAAAGACAAGAGACCCAGTACTTC. Its protein product is CASSRERQETQYF.

V gene TRBV7-9 combines with J gene TRBJ2-7; 9 bases are shared with TRBD1. Germline CDR1 is SEHNR and CDR2 is FQNEAQ (reference sequence). V trimming: 5 bases; J trimming: 0 bases; junction bases outside the gene matches: 2. This CDR3 has 14 amino acids. CDR3 protein: CASSLTGGSYEQYF. CDR3 in DNA: TGTGCCAGCAGCCTGACAGGGGGCTCCTACGAGCAGTACTTC.

The J gene is TRBJ2-2, the V gene TRBV19; TRBD2 matches 12 bases. CDR1 and CDR2 from the germline V gene are LNHDA and SQIVND (reference sequence). J lost 4 bases, V lost 11 bases, and 11 bases had no gene match. CDR3 length: 16 amino acids. CDR3 in amino acids: CASRRLAGGSTGELFF. The CDR3 DNA sequence: TGTGCCTCACGACGGCTAGCGGGAGGGAGCACCGGGGAGCTGTTTTTT.

There are a few counts of this clone. V usage is TRBV19 and J usage is TRBJ2-2, with 7 bases matching TRBD2. Germline values: CDR1 LNHDA, CDR2 SQIVND (reference sequence). With V trimmed by 5 bases and J by 0 bases, 6 bases remained unmatched. The length of the CDR3 is 16 residues. CDR3 DNA: TGTGCCAGTAGTGCCCTAGCGGCTGCGAACACCGGGGAGCTGTTTTTT. Its translation: CASSALAAANTGELFF.

The chain couples TRBV5-6 to TRBJ2-6; 7 nucleotides line up with TRBD1. CDR3 length: 19 amino acids. The trim removed 0 bases at V and 0 bases at J, leaving 9 bases unmatched. In germline, CDR1 is SGHDT, CDR2 YYEEEE. Here the CDR3 DNA reads TGTGCCAGCAGCTTGGGGACAGGCGTCGGGAACTCTGGGGCCAACGTCCTGACTTTC. Protein: CASSLGTGVGNSGANVLTF.

The table lists this clone with a few counts. CDR3 protein: CSVEDREAFF. The CDR3 DNA sequence: TGCAGCGTTGAAGACCGGGAAGCTTTCTTT. The chain couples TRBV29-1 to TRBJ1-1; D unresolved. Trimming took off 0 bases at V and 8 bases at J, with 4 bases between the two ends. Germline lookup yields CDR1 SQVTM and CDR2 ANQGSEA. This CDR3 has 10 residues.

The sample holds a few counts of this clone. This chain links TRBV5-1 with TRBJ2-2; 7 bases align to TRBD1. The CDR3 spans 15 residues. V shed 1 base and J 4 bases; nucleotides not matched to a gene: 4. Germline CDR1 is SGHRS and CDR2 is YFSETQ. The CDR3 is CASSLLGQLTGELFF. DNA for the CDR3: TGCGCCAGCAGCTTGCTGGGACAGCTCACCGGGGAGCTGTTTTTT. The complete variable domain, with remaining parts taken from reference TRBV5-1 and TRBJ2-2, reads KAGVTQTPRYLIKTRGQQVTLSCSPISGHRSVSWYQQTPGQGLQFLFEYFSETQRNKGNFPGRFSGRQFSNSRSEMNVSTLELGDSALYLCASSLLGQLTGELFFGEGSRLTVL.

This clone was detected a few times. J is TRBJ2-1 and V is TRBV28; D unclear. This CDR3 spans 12 amino acids. Per germline, CDR1 MDHEN and CDR2 SYDVKM. V was pared by 9 bases and J by 0 bases, with 6 bases between. CDR3 protein: CASRRSYNEQFF. CDR3 coding DNA: TGTGCCAGTCGTCGCTCCTACAATGAGCAGTTCTTC.

This clone was found a few times. The chain recombines TRBV4-1 with TRBJ1-1; D might be TRBD1 (6 bases). Trimming took 0 bases from V and 0 from J, leaving 8 bases between them. This CDR3 has 15 amino acids. Germline-derived CDR1 and CDR2 are MGHRA and YSYEKL. The CDR3 DNA follows: TGCGCCAGCAGCCAAGAGACAGGAATGAACACTGAAGCTTTCTTT. This sequence encodes CASSQETGMNTEAFF.

This clone was observed a handful of times. CDR3 DNA sequence: TGTGCCAGCAGATACCTCCGGGACAGGGGCTACGAGCAGTACTTC. Translating it yields CASRYLRDRGYEQYF. The V gene is TRBV6-5, the J gene TRBJ2-7; TRBD1 matches 10 bases. The germline gives CDR1 MNHEY, CDR2 SVGAGI. J was trimmed by 3 bases and V by 6 bases; bases with no gene match: 8. The CDR3 has 15 residues.

The chain has TRBV6-6 and TRBJ1-4; D possibly corresponds to TRBD1 (6 bases). Germline V gives CDR1 MNHNY, CDR2 SVGAGI (reference sequence). CDR3 length: 15 residues. With 6 bases removed from V and 2 bases from J, the gap between germline ends came to 13 bases. The CDR3 spells CASSTTGSTNEKLFF. The CDR3 DNA follows: TGTGCCAGCAGCACCACAGGGAGTACTAATGAAAAACTGTTTTTT.

This clone has only a few counts. The chain joins TRBV7-9 to TRBJ2-7; unclear D gene. V was cut by 4 bases and J by 0 bases, with 13 bases left in between. The CDR3 contains 15 residues. The germline V gene has CDR1 SEHNR and CDR2 FQNEAQ (reference sequence). The CDR3 bases are TGTGCCAGCAGCTATGTGACAAGCTACTCCTACGAGCAGTACTTC. Amino acids: CASSYVTSYSYEQYF. The full variable domain, rest sourced from reference TRBV7-9 and TRBJ2-7, is DTGVSQNPRHKITKRGQNVTFRCDPISEHNRLYWYRQTLGQGPEFLTYFQNEAQLEKSRLLSDRFSAERPKGSFSTLEIQRTEQGDSAMYLCASSYVTSYSYEQYFGPGTRLTVT.

This sequence joins TRBV2 and TRBJ2-3, with 8 bases matching TRBD1. This CDR3 is 13 amino acids long. After removal of 8 bases from V and 6 bases from J, the junction contained 7 bases not matched to a gene. Germline lookup yields CDR1 SNHLY and CDR2 FYNNEI. The CDR3 DNA reads as TGTGCCAGCGGGTTTTCAGGGGGCGATACGCAGTATTTT. Translated, it gives CASGFSGGDTQYF.

This clone was counted between two and nine times. The chain couples TRBV5-4 to TRBJ2-7, with D unresolved. The CDR3 sequence is 18 residues long. V was shortened by 0 bases and J by 0 bases, with 19 bases between the two germline ends. CDR1 is SGHNT, CDR2 YYREEE, per germline (reference sequence). The CDR3 protein is CASSLDPAHPGTSYEQYF. CDR3 nucleotide sequence: TGTGCCAGCAGCTTGGACCCCGCCCACCCAGGCACCTCCTACGAGCAGTACTTC.

The CDR3 loop is CASHPGGPLETQYF. In nucleotides, the CDR3 is TGTGCCAGCCATCCAGGGGGCCCGTTGGAGACCCAGTACTTC. The J gene is TRBJ2-5, the V gene TRBV28; TRBD1 aligns across 8 bases. Germline trimming cut 8 bases from V and 5 bases from J; bases unmatched to any gene: 10. The CDR3 runs 14 residues. Germline V gene lookup returns CDR1 MDHEN and CDR2 SYDVKM. The variable domain in full, completed from reference TRBV28 and TRBJ2-5, reads DVKVTQSSRYLVKRTGEKVFLECVQDMDHENMFWYRQDPGLGLRLIYFSYDVKMKEKGDIPEGYSVSREKKERFSLILESASTNQTSMYLCASHPGGPLETQYFGPGTRLLVL.